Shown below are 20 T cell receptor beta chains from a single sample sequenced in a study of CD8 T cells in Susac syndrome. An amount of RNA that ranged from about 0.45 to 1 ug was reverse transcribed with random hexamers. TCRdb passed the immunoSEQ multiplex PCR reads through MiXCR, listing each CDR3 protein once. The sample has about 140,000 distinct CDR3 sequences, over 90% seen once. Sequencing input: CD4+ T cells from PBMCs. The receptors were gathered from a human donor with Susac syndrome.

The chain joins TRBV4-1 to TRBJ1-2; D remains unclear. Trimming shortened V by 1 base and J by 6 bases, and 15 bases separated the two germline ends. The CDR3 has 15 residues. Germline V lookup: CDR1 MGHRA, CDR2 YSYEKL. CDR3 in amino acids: CASSQATLREDGYTF. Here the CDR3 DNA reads TGCGCCAGCAGCCAAGCTACTCTCCGGGAAGATGGCTACACCTTC.

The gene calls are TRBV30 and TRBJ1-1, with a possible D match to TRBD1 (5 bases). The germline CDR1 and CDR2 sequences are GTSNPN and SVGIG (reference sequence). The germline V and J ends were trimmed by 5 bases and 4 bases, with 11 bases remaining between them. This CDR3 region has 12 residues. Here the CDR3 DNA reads TGTGCCTGGGGGGGTGGAGGCACTGAAGCTTTCTTT. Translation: CAWGGGGTEAFF. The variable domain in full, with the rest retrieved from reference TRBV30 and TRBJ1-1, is SQTIHQWPATLVQPVGSPLSLECTVEGTSNPNLYWYRQAAGRGLQLLFYSVGIGQISSEVPQNLSASRPQDRQFILSSKKLLLSDSGFYLCAWGGGGTEAFFGQGTRLTVV.

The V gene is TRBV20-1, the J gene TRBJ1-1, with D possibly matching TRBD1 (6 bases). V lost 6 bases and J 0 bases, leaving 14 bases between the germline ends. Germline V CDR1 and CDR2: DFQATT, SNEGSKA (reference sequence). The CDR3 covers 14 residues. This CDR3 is CSARTDRMNTEAFF. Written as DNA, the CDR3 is TGCAGTGCGAGGACAGACAGGATGAACACTGAAGCTTTCTTT.

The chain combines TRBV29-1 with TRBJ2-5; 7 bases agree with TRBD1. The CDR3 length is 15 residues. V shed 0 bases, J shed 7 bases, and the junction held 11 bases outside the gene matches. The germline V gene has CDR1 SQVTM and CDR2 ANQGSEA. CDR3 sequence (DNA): TGCAGCGTTGAAGACCCCCGTGACAGGGACGCGACCCAGTACTTC. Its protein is CSVEDPRDRDATQYF.

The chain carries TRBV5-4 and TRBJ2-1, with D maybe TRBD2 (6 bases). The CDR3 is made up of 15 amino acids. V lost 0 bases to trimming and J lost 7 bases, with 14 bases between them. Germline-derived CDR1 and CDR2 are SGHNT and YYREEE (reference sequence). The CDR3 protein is CASSLARAGGNEQFF. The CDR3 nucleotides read TGTGCCAGCAGCTTGGCCAGGGCTGGGGGGAATGAGCAGTTCTTC.

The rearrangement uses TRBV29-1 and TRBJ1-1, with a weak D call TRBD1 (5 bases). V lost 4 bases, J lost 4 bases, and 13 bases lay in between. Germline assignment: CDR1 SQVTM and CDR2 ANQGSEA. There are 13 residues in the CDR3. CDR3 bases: TGCAGCGTTGCTTTGTTCGGGGGCACTGAAGCTTTCTTT. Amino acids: CSVALFGGTEAFF.

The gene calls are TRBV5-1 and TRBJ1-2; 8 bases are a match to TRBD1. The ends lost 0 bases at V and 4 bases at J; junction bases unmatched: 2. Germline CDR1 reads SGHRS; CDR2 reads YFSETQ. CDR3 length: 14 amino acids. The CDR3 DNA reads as TGCGCCAGCAGCTTGGAGACAGGGGCCTATGGCTACACCTTC. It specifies CASSLETGAYGYTF.

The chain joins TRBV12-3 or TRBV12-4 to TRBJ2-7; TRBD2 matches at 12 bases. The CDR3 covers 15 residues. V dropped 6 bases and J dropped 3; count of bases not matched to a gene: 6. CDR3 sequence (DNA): TGTGCCAGCAGCCTCACGACTAGCGGGAGCTACGAGCAGTACTTC. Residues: CASSLTTSGSYEQYF.

CDR3: CASSERAGYQETQYF. The CDR3 region has the DNA TGTGCCAGCAGCGAACGGGCGGGATACCAAGAGACCCAGTACTTC. This chain connects TRBV5-6 to TRBJ2-5, with D possibly being TRBD2 (6 bases). CDR1 is SGHDT, CDR2 YYEEEE, per germline. This CDR3 is 15 amino acids long. Deletions cut 4 bases from V and 0 bases from J, with 13 bases between.

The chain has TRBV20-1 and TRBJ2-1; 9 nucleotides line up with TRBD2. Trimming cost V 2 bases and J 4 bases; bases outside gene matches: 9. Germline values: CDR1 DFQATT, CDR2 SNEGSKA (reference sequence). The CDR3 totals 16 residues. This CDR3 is CSARWGAGGLYNEQFF. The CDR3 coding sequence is TGCAGTGCTAGATGGGGAGCGGGGGGACTTTACAATGAGCAGTTCTTC.

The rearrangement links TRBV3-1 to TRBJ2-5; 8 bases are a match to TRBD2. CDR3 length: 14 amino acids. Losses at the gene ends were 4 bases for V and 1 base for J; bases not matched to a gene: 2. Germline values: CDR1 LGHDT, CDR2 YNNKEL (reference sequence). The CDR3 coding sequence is TGTGCCAGCAGCCTGCGGGGGGTCCAAGAGACCCAGTACTTC. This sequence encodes CASSLRGVQETQYF.

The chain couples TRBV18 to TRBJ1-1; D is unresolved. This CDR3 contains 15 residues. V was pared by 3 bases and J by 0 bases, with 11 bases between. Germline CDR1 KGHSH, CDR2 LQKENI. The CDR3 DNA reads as TGTGCCAGCTCACCCGTGGCGGGGATGAACACTGAAGCTTTCTTT. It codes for CASSPVAGMNTEAFF.

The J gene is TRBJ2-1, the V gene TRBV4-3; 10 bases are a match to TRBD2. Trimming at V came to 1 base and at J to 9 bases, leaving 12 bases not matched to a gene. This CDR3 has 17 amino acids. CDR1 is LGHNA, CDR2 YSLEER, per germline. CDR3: CASSQGQSGRASGEQFF. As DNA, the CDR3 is TGCGCCAGCAGCCAAGGGCAGAGCGGGAGGGCCTCGGGTGAGCAGTTCTTC.

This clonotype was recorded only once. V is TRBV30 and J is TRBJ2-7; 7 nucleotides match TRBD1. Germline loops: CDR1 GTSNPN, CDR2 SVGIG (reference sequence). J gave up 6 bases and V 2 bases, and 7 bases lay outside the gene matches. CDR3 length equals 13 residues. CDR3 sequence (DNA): TGTGCCTGGAGTTCCGGGACAGATCTCGAGCAGTACTTC. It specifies CAWSSGTDLEQYF.

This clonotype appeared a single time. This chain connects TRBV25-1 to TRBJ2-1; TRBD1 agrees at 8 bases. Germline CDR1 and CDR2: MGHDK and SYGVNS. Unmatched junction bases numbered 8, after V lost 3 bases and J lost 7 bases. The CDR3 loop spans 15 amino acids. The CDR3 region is CASSETGVLGNEQFF. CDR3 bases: TGTGCCAGCAGTGAGACAGGGGTGTTAGGTAATGAGCAGTTCTTC. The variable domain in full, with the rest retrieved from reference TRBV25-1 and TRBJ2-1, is EADIYQTPRYLVIGTGKKITLECSQTMGHDKMYWYQQDPGMELHLIHYSYGVNSTEKGDLSSESTVSRIRTEHFPLTLESARPSHTSQYLCASSETGVLGNEQFFGPGTRLTVL.

For the CDR3, the DNA is TGTGCCAGCAGTGAACACCAGCAAGAGACCCAGTACTTC. It is translated as CASSEHQQETQYF. The chain employs TRBV6-1 and TRBJ2-5, with D unresolved. The CDR3 covers 13 residues. V was trimmed by 2 bases and J by 2 bases, leaving 6 bases between them. Germline lookup yields CDR1 MNHNS and CDR2 SASEGT.

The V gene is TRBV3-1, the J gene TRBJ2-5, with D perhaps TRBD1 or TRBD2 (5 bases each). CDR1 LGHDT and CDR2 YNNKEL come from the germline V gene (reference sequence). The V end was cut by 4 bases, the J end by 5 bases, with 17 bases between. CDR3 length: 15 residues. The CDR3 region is CASSLSGRMKETQYF. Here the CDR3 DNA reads TGTGCCAGCAGCCTCTCGGGGCGGATGAAGGAGACCCAGTACTTC.

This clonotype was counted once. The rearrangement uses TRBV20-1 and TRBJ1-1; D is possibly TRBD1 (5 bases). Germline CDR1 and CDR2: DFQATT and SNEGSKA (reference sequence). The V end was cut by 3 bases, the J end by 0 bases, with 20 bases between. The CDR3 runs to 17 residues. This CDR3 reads CSARRSPGWGMNTEAFF. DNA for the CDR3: TGCAGTGCTAGGAGGTCTCCAGGCTGGGGGATGAACACTGAAGCTTTCTTT.

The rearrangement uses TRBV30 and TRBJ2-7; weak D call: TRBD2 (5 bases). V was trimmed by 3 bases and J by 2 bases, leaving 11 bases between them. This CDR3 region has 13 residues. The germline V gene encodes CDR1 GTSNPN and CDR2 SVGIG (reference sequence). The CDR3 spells CAWSRDLTYEQYF. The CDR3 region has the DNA TGTGCCTGGAGCCGGGATCTTACCTACGAGCAGTACTTC.

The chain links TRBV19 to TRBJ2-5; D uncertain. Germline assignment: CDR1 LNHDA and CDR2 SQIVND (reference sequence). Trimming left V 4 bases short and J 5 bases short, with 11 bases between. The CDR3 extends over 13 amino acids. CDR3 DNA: TGTGCCAGTAGTAACTCGGGTGGGGAGACCCAGTACTTC. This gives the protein CASSNSGGETQYF.